In its sample, the clone carrying this TCR beta chain was seen a few times. What it recognizes is unknown. This specimen belongs to a study of cytomegalovirus exposure and HLA in healthy donors. Study at large: Within the Caucasian-associated ancestry cluster were under 85% of the approximately 400 genotyped donors. Overall study findings and caveats: The study designated fewer than 200 TCR beta chains cytomegalovirus-associated. TCR beta V- and J-gene trimming was later associated with a missense DCLRE1C variant. A likely sequencing artifact accounted for one observed cluster of highly shared sequence variants.

In the PCR, 60 Vbeta and 13 Jbeta primers were used. Libraries were prepared by immunoSEQ multiplex PCR; TCRdb keeps only in-frame clonotypes and omits some of them. The top ten hold less than 2% of the sample, which has about 160,000 clones, about 81% seen once. The TCR was taken from a woman under 30 in good health and CMV-seronegative. The sequencing sample was made of PBMCs.

This CDR3 reads CAIGPFHGNTIYF. The CDR3, as DNA: TGTGCCATCGGGCCCTTCCATGGAAACACCATATATTTT. The chain couples TRBV10-3 to TRBJ1-3; D is ambiguous. V gave up 8 bases and J gave up 3 bases, with 11 bases separating them. The CDR3 runs to 13 residues. The germline CDR1 and CDR2 sequences are ENHRY and SYGVKD.